This TCR beta chain was identified during a study of T cell responses to AZD1222 COVID-19 vaccine. With 1 base removed from V and 2 bases from J, the gap between germline ends came to 5 bases. CDR1 LNHDA and CDR2 SQIVND come from the germline V gene (reference sequence). CDR3 length: 13 amino acids. This clone came up once. The antigen is not known. Study-level results: Donors were chiefly white British, with a greater number of females, and clonal diversity was perhaps underestimated. Mapped onto spike, vaccine-associated CD4 TCRs spanned it and were dominant at 160-218 and 743-854.

TCRdb's table, derived via immunoSEQ multiplex PCR, lists solely in-frame clones and lacks some. The data show about 140,000 clones, around nine tenths seen once. This sequence was found in an adult in good health. The sample in question was peripheral blood, obtained on day 0 of AZD1222 vaccination. The rearrangement links TRBV19 to TRBJ2-5, with D unresolved. For the CDR3, the DNA is TGTGCCAGTAGTATAGGAAGGCAAGAGACCCAGTACTTC. Protein: CASSIGRQETQYF.